The subject of this entry is one T cell receptor (beta chain). V lost 0 bases and J lost 1, with 5 bases in between. This CDR3 has 13 amino acids. Germline-derived CDR1 and CDR2 are SGDLS and YYNGEE. This entry is derived from a study of blood T cell repertoires in COVID-19. Method: immunoSEQ multiplex PCR; TCRdb's copy keeps in-frame clones and lacks some. This sample yields 250,000 to 350,000 clones, of which 85% to 90% are seen a single time; around 1.7% belongs to the top ten. The sample comprised PBMCs or T cells enriched from blood (not recorded which). The chain links TRBV9 to TRBJ2-7; the D is unclear. The sequence derives from a woman between 18 and 29 years old with acute COVID-19. For the CDR3, the DNA is TGTGCCAGCAGCGTAGGGCTTTCCTACGAGCAGTACTTC. Residues: CASSVGLSYEQYF.